This TCR beta chain was identified during a study of T cell repertoires in cytomegalovirus infection (dated by TCRdb to the late 2010s). In the study overall: Donor HLA type was relevant to the analysis, because carriage of CMV infection together with the matching HLA type was indicated by public TCR beta signatures.

This clonotype was observed a few times. Its antigen is currently not known. Base qualities are not at hand, and no much larger clone is one base apart. The CDR3 measures 15 amino acids from cysteine to phenylalanine. Just CDR3 DNA is preserved here, 45 bases in frame from base 1. CDR1 SGHTA and CDR2 FQGTGA were looked up in the germline V gene. Ends trimmed: V by 2 bases, J by 4 bases; bases unmatched to a gene: 4. Broad study findings and their caveats: The ex vivo response was dominated by HLA-C-restricted CMV-specific TCR beta clonotypes, which also provided the single most frequent clonotype in two of eight donors. In both this cohort and an independent 352-donor cohort, the cumulative frequency of public TCR beta family members distinguished carriers of CMV infection plus the relevant HLA type.

The run used an Illumina HiSeq 1500. The raw public reads went through TCRdb reprocessing: fastp at Q25, MiXCR clone calling, in-frame beta chains kept. Rows with a matching CDR3 protein are joined into one entry that keeps the most common DNA and genes. The sample table records 200,000 to 300,000 distinct CDR3 sequences; about 12% of these occur just once. The ten largest make up about 1.5% of the sample. This chain joins TRBV7-3 to TRBJ2-5; the central 10 bases match TRBD2. Sequenced input: PBMCs. The sequence was obtained from a human donor in good health (CMV status not recorded). Some clones in this sample may be carry-over from other donors' samples. CDR3 protein: CASSLLAGAVETQYF. The bases are TGTGCCAGCAGCTTACTAGCGGGAGCGGTAGAGACCCAGTACTTC.